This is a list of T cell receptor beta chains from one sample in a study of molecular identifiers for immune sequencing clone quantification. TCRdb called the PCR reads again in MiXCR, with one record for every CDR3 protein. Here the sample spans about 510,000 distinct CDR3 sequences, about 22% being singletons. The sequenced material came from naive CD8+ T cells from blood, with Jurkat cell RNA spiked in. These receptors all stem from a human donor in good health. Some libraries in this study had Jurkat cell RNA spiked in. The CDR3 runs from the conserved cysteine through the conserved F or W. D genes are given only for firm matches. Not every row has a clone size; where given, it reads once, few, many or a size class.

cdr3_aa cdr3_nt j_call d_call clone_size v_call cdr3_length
CASSYPRDNIMNTEAFF TGTGCCAGCAGTTACCCCCGGGACAACATAATGAACACTGAAGCTTTCTTT TRBJ1-1 - many TRBV6-2/TRBV6-3 17
CASSPRTEEGATGANVLTF TGTGCCAGCTCACCAAGAACCGAGGAGGGGGCGACTGGGGCCAACGTCCTGACTTTC TRBJ2-6 - many TRBV18 19
CASSPSRTVSNQPQHF TGTGCCAGCAGCCCCTCCCGGACAGTTAGCAATCAGCCCCAGCATTTT TRBJ1-5 - few TRBV27 16
CSAREGGSGTSTDTQYF TGCAGTGCTAGAGAGGGGGGTAGCGGGACAAGCACAGATACGCAGTATTTT TRBJ2-3 TRBD2 many TRBV20-1 17
CASSIPLQGPGELFF TGTGCCAGCAGCATACCGCTGCAGGGACCCGGGGAGCTGTTTTTT TRBJ2-2 - - TRBV11-2 15
CASSQDQGVYYEQYF TGTGCCAGCAGCCAAGATCAGGGCGTTTACTACGAGCAGTACTTC TRBJ2-7 - many TRBV4-2 15
CASSPGWGYNNEQFF TGTGCCAGCAGTCCGGGGTGGGGGTACAACAATGAGCAGTTCTTC TRBJ2-1 - - TRBV6-5 15
CASSQVPQGTYEQYF TGCGCCAGCAGCCAAGTACCACAGGGCACCTACGAGCAGTACTTC TRBJ2-7 - many TRBV4-1 15
CASSILGQLTDTQYF TGTGCCAGTAGTATATTGGGACAGCTCACAGATACGCAGTATTTT TRBJ2-3 TRBD1 many TRBV19 15
CASSGSQGSSYNEQFF TGTGCCAGCAGTGGATCACAGGGTAGCTCCTACAATGAGCAGTTCTTC TRBJ2-1 - - TRBV6-5 16
CASSYSPGVRNQPQHF TGTGCCAGCAGTTACTCCCCTGGGGTACGCAATCAGCCCCAGCATTTT TRBJ1-5 - - TRBV6-2/TRBV6-3 16
CSARDVSGGSYEQYF TGCAGTGCTAGAGATGTGAGCGGGGGCTCCTACGAGCAGTACTTC TRBJ2-7 TRBD2 - TRBV20-1 15
CASSLSPSGGTYEQYF TGTGCCAGCAGTTTATCACCTAGCGGGGGTACTTACGAGCAGTACTTC TRBJ2-7 TRBD2 few TRBV27 16
CASSLRVTEAFF TGTGCCAGCAGCTTGAGGGTCACTGAAGCTTTCTTT TRBJ1-1 - many TRBV5-6 12
CASSQDFGTSGPRSSEYF TGCGCCAGCAGCCAAGACTTCGGGACTAGCGGTCCCCGCTCCTCGGAGTATTTT TRBJ2-3 TRBD2 - TRBV4-1 18
CASSPAGTGVFYEQYF TGTGCCAGCTCACCAGCCGGGACAGGGGTCTTCTACGAGCAGTACTTC TRBJ2-7 TRBD1 few TRBV18 16
CASSHTGGTEAFF TGTGCCAGCAGCCATACAGGGGGCACTGAAGCTTTCTTT TRBJ1-1 TRBD1 many TRBV13 13
CASSLSRGAVVTGELFF TGTGCCAGCAGCTTAAGTCGGGGAGCTGTCGTCACCGGGGAGCTGTTTTTT TRBJ2-2 - - TRBV7-9 17
CASTQGARATEAFF TGTGCCAGCACCCAGGGAGCCAGGGCCACTGAAGCTTTCTTT TRBJ1-1 - few TRBV6-2/TRBV6-3 14
CASSPRDTLYEQYF TGTGCCAGCTCGCCACGGGACACTCTATACGAGCAGTACTTC TRBJ2-7 - many TRBV18 14
CASSLGANREAFF TGCGCCAGCAGCTTGGGGGCAAACAGGGAAGCTTTCTTT TRBJ1-1 - many TRBV5-1 13
CASSYGTNYYEQYF TGTGCCAGCAGTTACGGGACAAACTACTACGAGCAGTACTTC TRBJ2-7 - - TRBV27 14
CANSHPLDYEQYF TGTGCCAACAGCCATCCATTGGACTACGAGCAGTACTTC TRBJ2-7 - - TRBV7-9 13
CASSQDHGADTQYF TGTGCCAGCAGCCAAGATCACGGGGCAGATACGCAGTATTTT TRBJ2-3 - many TRBV14 14
CASSSPGQGAGDTQYF TGTGCCAGCAGCTCACCGGGACAGGGGGCCGGAGATACGCAGTATTTT TRBJ2-3 TRBD1 many TRBV11-2 16